This T cell receptor (beta chain) derives from a study of cytomegalovirus exposure and HLA in healthy donors. The PCR was carried out with 60 Vbeta primers and 13 Jbeta primers. Sequenced by immunoSEQ multiplex PCR; TCRdb stores in-frame clones only, minus some. The sample records 150,000 to 200,000 clones, around 80% being singletons. There are 14 residues in the CDR3. V lost 6 bases and J lost 5; bases outside the gene matches: 5. Per the germline V gene, CDR1 is ENHRY and CDR2 is SYGVKD. In its sample, this clone was seen a few times. Sequencing was performed on PBMCs. This chain links TRBV10-3 with TRBJ2-7; TRBD2 matches at 12 bases. The origin of this receptor is a man aged 40-50 years in good health and CMV-seronegative. CDR3: CAIRTSGRNHEQYF. The CDR3 DNA follows: TGTGCCATCAGGACTAGCGGGAGAAACCACGAGCAGTACTTC.